This T cell receptor beta chain was sequenced in a study of blood T cells in healthy people across ages. The length of the CDR3 is 13 residues. Per germline, CDR1 MDHEN and CDR2 SYDVKM. The ends were cut back, 11 bases at V and 5 bases at J, with 16 bases in the middle. The sample providers were healthy Caucasian people from Russia, aged roughly 6 to 90. Combining a sample-barcoded 5' primer with a J-beta primer mix, a second PCR ran for 7 to 11 cycles. MiXCR, applied by TCRdb to the 5' RACE reads, yields one record per CDR3 protein. The sample shows about 1.4 million distinct CDR3 sequences, around 59% of them seen only once.

The sequencing sample was made of blood. The chain is built from TRBV28 and TRBJ2-1; D remains unclear. The origin of this receptor is a man aged 18 to 35 in good health. The chain's CDR3 is CAGLWGIDNEQFF. The CDR3 nucleotides read TGTGCCGGCTTGTGGGGTATCGACAATGAGCAGTTCTTC.